This entry is about one TCR beta chain. Its antigen is still unknown. This sample is part of a study of breast tumors, draining lymph nodes, adjacent tissues. Axillary draining lymph nodes of breast cancer patients supplied the node samples. Via MiXCR, TCRdb re-called the multiplex PCR reads, giving one row per CDR3 protein. The sample carries nearly 200,000 distinct CDR3 sequences, 30% to 40% recorded once. The CDR3 covers 13 residues. Looked up from germline, CDR1 is DFQATT and CDR2 is SNEGSKA (reference sequence). Trimming removed 5 bases from V and 3 bases from J; junction bases left unmatched: 5. Overall study results and limits: Tumors had less TCR diversity than lymph nodes, more than nontumor tissue. The data were judged consistent with most tumor T cells coming from lymph node and expanding in tumor.

The source material was axillary lymph node tissue. The V gene is TRBV20-1, the J gene TRBJ1-1, with 8 bases fitting TRBD1. This TCR came from a female donor with breast cancer. Some clones in this sample may be carry-over from other donors' samples. The CDR3 sequence: CSAGQGVDTEAFF. CDR3 in DNA: TGCAGTGCTGGACAGGGCGTGGACACTGAAGCTTTCTTT.